The next 11 T cell receptor beta chains were all read from a single sample in a study of blood T cell repertoires in COVID-19. This table comes from immunoSEQ multiplex PCR, and its TCRdb copy is limited to in-frame clones, with some not included. The sample lists approximately 220,000 clones; roughly 80% were seen once. The sequenced sample consisted of peripheral blood. The origin of the receptors is an older woman who had recovered from COVID-19.

The chain recombines TRBV25-1 with TRBJ1-2, with D unclear. The CDR3 contains 12 residues. Trimming removed 0 bases at V and 4 bases at J, with 3 bases between. Germline V gene lookup returns CDR1 MGHDK and CDR2 SYGVNS. The CDR3: CASSEYRYGYTF. CDR3 DNA sequence: TGTGCCAGCAGTGAATACCGCTATGGCTACACCTTC.

The rearrangement joins TRBV7-2 to TRBJ2-3; 8 bases are a match to TRBD2. This CDR3 is 14 amino acids long. The trim removed 8 bases at V and 0 bases at J, leaving 4 bases unmatched. Germline V lookup: CDR1 SGHTA, CDR2 FQGNSA. The CDR3 sequence is CASGGGFSTDTQYF. The DNA for the CDR3 is TGTGCCAGCGGCGGGGGGTTTAGCACAGATACGCAGTATTTT.

V and J are TRBV27 and TRBJ2-1, with TRBD2 identical over 9 bases. Looked up from germline, CDR1 is MNHEY and CDR2 is SMNVEV (reference sequence). Unmatched junction bases numbered 12, after V lost 5 bases and J lost 1 base. The CDR3 covers 18 residues. The CDR3 is CASSPRGKRGASYNEQFF. As DNA, the CDR3 is TGTGCCAGCAGTCCCCGGGGTAAGCGGGGGGCTTCCTACAATGAGCAGTTCTTC.

The chain joins TRBV18 to TRBJ1-2, with 12 bases identical to TRBD1. Trimming took 2 bases from V and 4 from J; bases not matched to a gene: 5. Germline-derived CDR1 and CDR2 are KGHSH and LQKENI. The CDR3 sequence is 16 residues long. In DNA form, the CDR3 reads TGTGCCAGCTCACCATCCGGGACAGGGGGCGCCTATGGCTACACCTTC. Translation: CASSPSGTGGAYGYTF.

V is TRBV18 and J is TRBJ2-7, with D possibly TRBD1 on 5 matching bases. From germline, CDR1 is KGHSH and CDR2 LQKENI. V was cut by 3 bases and J by 1 base, with 13 bases left in between. CDR3 length: 15 residues. The CDR3, as DNA: TGTGCCAGCTCACCTTCGGCAGGGTCTTCCTACGAGCAGTACTTC. Protein sequence: CASSPSAGSSYEQYF. The full variable domain, its missing parts supplied by reference TRBV18 and TRBJ2-7, is NAGVMQNPRHLVRRRGQEARLRCSPMKGHSHVYWYRQLPEEGLKFMVYLQKENIIDESGMPKERFSAEFPKEGPSILRIQQVVRGDSAAYFCASSPSAGSSYEQYFGPGTRLTVT.

The V call is TRBV6-5, the J call TRBJ2-7; D is perhaps TRBD1 (6 bases). From germline, CDR1 is MNHEY and CDR2 SVGAGI. V lost 8 bases to trimming and J lost 3 bases, with 11 bases between them. The CDR3 is made up of 12 amino acids. This CDR3 reads CASSWGLYEQYF. As DNA, the CDR3 is TGTGCCAGCTCCTGGGGGCTCTACGAGCAGTACTTC.

The V call is TRBV4-1, the J call TRBJ1-1; TRBD1 might be the D (6 bases). Trimming stripped 0 bases from V and 1 base from J, with 18 bases between. CDR3 length: 18 residues. Germline V gives CDR1 MGHRA, CDR2 YSYEKL. In nucleotides, the CDR3 is TGCGCCAGCAGCCAAGAGTATTATATACAGGGTGGGAACACTGAAGCTTTCTTT. As protein: CASSQEYYIQGGNTEAFF.

This clone came up a few times. The chain employs TRBV7-2 and TRBJ2-1; D is possibly TRBD1 (5 bases). Looked up from germline, CDR1 is SGHTA and CDR2 is FQGNSA. The CDR3 has 16 residues. V gave up 1 base and J gave up 8 bases, with 18 bases separating them. This CDR3 reads CASSLVASTLRDEQFF. CDR3 nucleotides: TGTGCCAGCAGCTTAGTGGCTAGTACCCTCAGGGATGAGCAGTTCTTC. The full variable domain, in which reference TRBV7-2 and TRBJ2-1 provide the parts outside the CDR3, is GAGVSQSPSNKVTEKGKDVELRCDPISGHTALYWYRQSLGQGLEFLIYFQGNSAPDKSGLPSDRFSAERTGGSVSTLTIQRTQQEDSAVYLCASSLVASTLRDEQFFGPGTRLTVL.

This sequence joins TRBV2 and TRBJ2-1, with 14 bases matching TRBD2. CDR3 length: 17 residues. With 5 bases clipped from V and 6 bases from J, the junction kept 9 bases outside the gene matches. The V gene's germline CDR1 is SNHLY and CDR2 FYNNEI. CDR3 region: CASSSRRLAGGSNEQFF. The DNA of the CDR3 is TGTGCCAGCAGTTCCCGTCGACTAGCGGGGGGGTCCAATGAGCAGTTCTTC.

The CDR3 reads CASSHGTVNSYEQYF. The CDR3 nucleotides are TGCGCCAGCAGCCACGGGACAGTCAACTCCTACGAGCAGTACTTC. The gene calls are TRBV4-1 and TRBJ2-7, with TRBD1 matching 7 bases. V shed 3 bases and J 0 bases; nucleotides not matched to a gene: 5. The CDR3 is 15 residues long. Per the germline V gene, CDR1 is MGHRA and CDR2 is YSYEKL.

V usage is TRBV5-1 and J usage is TRBJ2-7; the match to TRBD2 covers 8 bases. The V gene's germline CDR1 is SGHRS and CDR2 YFSETQ. The V and J ends lost 2 bases and 2 bases, in that order; junction bases with no gene match: 0. The CDR3 consists of 13 residues. CDR3 sequence reads: CASSFSGTYEQYF. Here the CDR3 DNA reads TGCGCCAGCAGCTTTAGCGGGACCTACGAGCAGTACTTC.